The 21 T cell receptor beta chains below were found in one sample sequenced in a study of radiation and T cells in renal cell carcinoma. Assay: immunoSEQ multiplex PCR; the TCRdb copy retains only in-frame clones and omits some. The repertoire includes 100,000 to 150,000 clones, about 88% of them detected once, and approximately 6% sits in the top ten. The time point denotes: blood 2 weeks post-SBRT. Treatment of the sample: 15 Gy SBRT to primary tumor, nephrectomy 4 weeks later. This sample comprised blood, obtained from a patient whose treatment included radiotherapy and nephrectomy. These TCRs come from a woman aged 70-85 years with renal cell carcinoma.

CDR3 region: CASSVQGIGVQETQYF. The CDR3 DNA reads as TGTGCCAGCAGCGTACAAGGAATCGGGGTACAAGAGACCCAGTACTTC. The chain couples TRBV9 to TRBJ2-5; tentatively, D is TRBD2 (5 bases). The CDR3 covers 16 residues. Trimming stripped 1 base from V and 2 bases from J, with 15 bases between. The V gene's germline CDR1 is SGDLS and CDR2 YYNGEE.

The chain uses TRBV9 and TRBJ1-6, with 8 nucleotides matching TRBD1. This CDR3 is built from 16 residues. J lost 8 bases, V lost 5 bases, and 12 bases had no gene match. Germline CDR1 reads SGDLS; CDR2 reads YYNGEE. CDR3 in amino acids: CASSYKGGQGHSPLHF. The CDR3 nucleotides are TGTGCCAGCAGTTACAAAGGCGGACAGGGACATTCACCCCTCCACTTT.

The chain joins TRBV19 to TRBJ1-1; D unclear. This CDR3 region has 14 residues. From germline, CDR1 is LNHDA and CDR2 SQIVND (reference sequence). V lost 6 bases to trimming and J lost 6 bases, with 17 bases between them. The CDR3 here is CASSRHKKGPEAFF. The CDR3 DNA sequence: TGTGCCAGTAGCCGCCACAAGAAGGGTCCTGAAGCTTTCTTT.

CDR3: CASSLEDRGQETQYF. CDR3 sequence (DNA): TGTGCCAGCAGCTTGGAGGACAGGGGTCAAGAGACCCAGTACTTC. The chain employs TRBV5-5 and TRBJ2-5, with TRBD1 matching over 9 bases. Trimming cost V 0 bases and J 2 bases; bases outside gene matches: 2. There are 15 residues in the CDR3. Germline CDR1 and CDR2: SGHKS and YYEKEE (reference sequence).

J is TRBJ1-3 and V is TRBV6-1; D might be TRBD1 (6 bases). Germline V gene sequence: CDR1 MNHNS, CDR2 SASEGT. This CDR3 spans 15 amino acids. Trimming stripped 2 bases from V and 4 bases from J, with 12 bases between. DNA for the CDR3: TGTGCCAGCAGTGAAATGGGGGCGCCAGGAAACACCATATATTTT. As protein: CASSEMGAPGNTIYF.

This chain links TRBV9 with TRBJ1-2, with no clear D. The CDR3 is 13 residues long. V was cut by 2 bases and J by 6 bases, with 11 bases left in between. Germline lookup yields CDR1 SGDLS and CDR2 YYNGEE. The CDR3 protein is CASSVGSGDGYTF. Written as DNA, the CDR3 is TGTGCCAGCAGCGTGGGGTCAGGTGATGGCTACACCTTC.

The gene calls are TRBV29-1 and TRBJ1-2, with D possibly TRBD1 on 5 matching bases. Germline CDR1 and CDR2: SQVTM and ANQGSEA. V gave up 2 bases and J gave up 4 bases, with 14 bases separating them. The CDR3 is 14 amino acids. In nucleotides, the CDR3 is TGCAGCGTTGAAACAAGGCTGGGGGGCTATGGCTACACCTTC. This codes for CSVETRLGGYGYTF.

This clone was observed a single time. The V gene is TRBV29-1, the J gene TRBJ2-2; D possibly corresponds to TRBD1 (6 bases). Trimming stripped 3 bases from V and 2 bases from J, with 7 bases between. This CDR3 has 13 residues. Germline V gives CDR1 SQVTM, CDR2 ANQGSEA. CDR3 protein: CSVDRGNTGELFF. CDR3 bases: TGCAGCGTTGACAGGGGAAACACCGGGGAGCTGTTTTTT.

The chain links TRBV29-1 to TRBJ2-2; no definite D call. The V end lost 5 bases, the J end lost 0 bases, and 7 bases lay between the germline ends. The CDR3 has 13 residues. Germline CDR1 reads SQVTM; CDR2 reads ANQGSEA. Written as DNA, the CDR3 is TGCAGCGTTAGTCAGGCGAACACCGGGGAGCTGTTTTTT. Its translation is CSVSQANTGELFF.

The chain combines TRBV7-8 with TRBJ2-5; 9 nucleotides line up with TRBD2. CDR3 length equals 16 residues. Germline-derived CDR1 and CDR2 are SGHVS and FQNEAQ. The ends lost 4 bases at V and 2 bases at J; junction bases unmatched: 8. The CDR3 DNA is TGTGCCAGCAGCTGGCGAGGGACTAGCACGCAAGAGACCCAGTACTTC. Translated, it gives CASSWRGTSTQETQYF.

There are a few counts of this clone. This chain connects TRBV28 to TRBJ1-1; D might be TRBD1 (5 bases). The CDR3 consists of 13 residues. The germline V gene has CDR1 MDHEN and CDR2 SYDVKM. The V end was cut by 5 bases, the J end by 10 bases, with 17 bases between. The CDR3 DNA sequence: TGTGCCAGCAGTATCAGCAGGCAGGGCCCAGCTTTCTTT. Amino acid sequence: CASSISRQGPAFF.

The chain links TRBV6-5 to TRBJ2-7, with D possibly matching TRBD1 (6 bases). This CDR3 spans 12 amino acids. Germline CDR1 MNHEY, CDR2 SVGAGI. Trimming cost V 6 bases and J 9 bases, with 15 bases left between them. The CDR3 coding sequence is TGTGCCAGCAGCCCCGTGGGGGCCGCGCAGTACTTC. This gives the protein CASSPVGAAQYF.

The chain uses TRBV19 and TRBJ2-1; 8 nucleotides agree with TRBD2. The length of the CDR3 is 16 residues. Germline lookup yields CDR1 LNHDA and CDR2 SQIVND (reference sequence). Losses at the gene ends were 1 base for V and 3 bases for J; bases not matched to a gene: 5. The DNA for the CDR3 is TGTGCCAGTAGTATAGTGGGGACTAGAGGCTACAATGAGCAGTTCTTC. Amino acid sequence: CASSIVGTRGYNEQFF.

This chain joins TRBV6-1 and TRBJ2-7, with D perhaps TRBD2 (5 bases). The CDR3 has 14 residues. Per germline, CDR1 MNHNS and CDR2 SASEGT. V was clipped by 6 bases and J by 6 bases, with 18 bases between them. The CDR3 region has the DNA TGTGCCAGCAGCCCTTCGTGGAGGCAAAGCGAGCAGTACTTC. It is translated as CASSPSWRQSEQYF.

CDR3 nucleotide sequence: TGTGCCAGCAGCCAAGTACAGGGGGCAAGTAATTCACCCCTCCACTTT. Its translation is CASSQVQGASNSPLHF. This sequence joins TRBV14 and TRBJ1-6; 9 bases are shared with TRBD1. Germline lookup yields CDR1 SGHDN and CDR2 FVKESK. This CDR3 is 16 amino acids long. Trimming cost V 1 base and J 6 bases; bases outside gene matches: 4.

The sample holds one count of this clone. The J gene is TRBJ2-3, the V gene TRBV28; a weak D match, TRBD2 (6 bases). There are 13 residues in the CDR3. CDR1 and CDR2 from the germline V gene are MDHEN and SYDVKM. V was shortened by 8 bases and J by 2 bases, with 11 bases between the two germline ends. CDR3 nucleotides: TGTGCCAGCGGGGACTCTTCCACAGATACGCAGTATTTT. Amino acid sequence: CASGDSSTDTQYF.

The genes are TRBV6-1 and TRBJ1-1; D unresolved. CDR1 and CDR2 from the germline V gene are MNHNS and SASEGT. The V end was cut by 4 bases, the J end by 5 bases, with 8 bases between. This CDR3 has 12 residues. The CDR3 region has the DNA TGTGCCAGCAGTGTCAGTGAAACTGAAGCTTTCTTT. Protein product: CASSVSETEAFF.

The chain has TRBV7-2 and TRBJ2-3; 7 positions agree with TRBD1. After removal of 5 bases from V and 3 bases from J, the junction contained 2 bases not matched to a gene. CDR1 is SGHTA, CDR2 FQGNSA, per germline. This CDR3 spans 13 amino acids. CDR3 DNA: TGTGCCAGCAGCAACAGGGGAACAGATACGCAGTATTTT. It yields the protein CASSNRGTDTQYF.

V and J are TRBV15 and TRBJ1-5; TRBD1 matches 10 bases. CDR3 length: 15 amino acids. Germline values: CDR1 LNHNV, CDR2 YYDKDF (reference sequence). V was clipped by 6 bases and J by 3 bases; unmatched bases: 5. The CDR3 is CATRGDRGDNQPQHF. In nucleotides, the CDR3 is TGTGCCACCAGGGGGGACAGGGGTGACAATCAGCCCCAGCATTTT.

The chain combines TRBV6-5 with TRBJ2-2, with 10 bases identical to TRBD1. V shed 4 bases and J 4 bases; nucleotides not matched to a gene: 6. Germline V gene data show CDR1 as MNHEY and CDR2 as SVGAGI. The CDR3 contains 16 residues. The CDR3 reads CASSSTGTGATGELFF. The DNA for the CDR3 is TGTGCCAGCAGTTCAACCGGGACAGGGGCCACCGGGGAGCTGTTTTTT.

V gene TRBV19 combines with J gene TRBJ2-5; 9 positions match TRBD2. V lost 0 bases and J lost 6; bases outside the gene matches: 5. The CDR3 extends over 15 amino acids. The V gene's germline CDR1 is LNHDA and CDR2 SQIVND (reference sequence). This CDR3 is CASSIDSGLAKTQYF. CDR3 bases: TGTGCCAGTAGTATAGATTCAGGACTAGCGAAGACCCAGTACTTC.